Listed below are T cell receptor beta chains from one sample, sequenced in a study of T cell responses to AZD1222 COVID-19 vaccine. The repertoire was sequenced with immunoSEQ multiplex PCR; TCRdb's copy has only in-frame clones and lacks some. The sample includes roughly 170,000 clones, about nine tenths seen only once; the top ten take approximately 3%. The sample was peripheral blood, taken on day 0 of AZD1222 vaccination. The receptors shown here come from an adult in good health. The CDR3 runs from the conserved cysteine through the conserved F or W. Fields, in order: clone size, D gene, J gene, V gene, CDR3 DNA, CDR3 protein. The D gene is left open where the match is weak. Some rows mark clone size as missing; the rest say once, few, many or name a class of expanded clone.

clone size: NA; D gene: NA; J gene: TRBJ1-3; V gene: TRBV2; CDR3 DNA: TGTGCCAGCAGTCCCCGGGGAGGTTTGGTCACCATATATTTT; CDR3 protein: CASSPRGGLVTIYF
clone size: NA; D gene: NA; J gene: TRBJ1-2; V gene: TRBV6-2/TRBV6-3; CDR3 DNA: TGTGCCAGCAGTTACGAACGGCCGCTGGACTATGGCTACACCTTC; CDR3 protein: CASSYERPLDYGYTF
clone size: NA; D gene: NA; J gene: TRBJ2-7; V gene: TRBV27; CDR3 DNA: TGTGCCAGCAGTTTCCCGGGGACGGGCGAGCAGTACTTC; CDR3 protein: CASSFPGTGEQYF
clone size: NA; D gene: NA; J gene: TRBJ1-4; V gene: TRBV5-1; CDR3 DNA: TGCGCCAGCAGCGCCCGGTCGGGGCCGGGTAACGAAAAACTGTTTTTT; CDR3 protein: CASSARSGPGNEKLFF
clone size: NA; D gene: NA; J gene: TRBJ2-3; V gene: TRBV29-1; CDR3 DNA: TGCAGCGTTGAATCGTCGGGGAACAAGTATTTT; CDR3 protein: CSVESSGNKYF
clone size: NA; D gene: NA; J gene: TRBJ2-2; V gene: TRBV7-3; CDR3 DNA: TGTGCCAGCAGCCCTCACAGCACGGACAAGAACACCGGGGAGCTGTTTTTT; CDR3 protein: CASSPHSTDKNTGELFF
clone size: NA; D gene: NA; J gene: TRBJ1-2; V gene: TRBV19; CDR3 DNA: TGTGCCAGTAGCTTACGGACACCTCAGAATGGCTACACCTTC; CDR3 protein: CASSLRTPQNGYTF
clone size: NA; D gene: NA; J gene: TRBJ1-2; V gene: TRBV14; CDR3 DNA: TGTGCCAGCAGCCAAGGCGGGACCTTCTATGGCTACACCTTC; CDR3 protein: CASSQGGTFYGYTF
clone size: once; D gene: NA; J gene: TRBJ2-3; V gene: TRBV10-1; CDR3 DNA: TGCGCCAGCAGTGCTGTCGGGGGAGCTACAGATACGCAGTATTTT; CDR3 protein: CASSAVGGATDTQYF
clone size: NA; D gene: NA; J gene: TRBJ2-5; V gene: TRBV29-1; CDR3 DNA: TGCAGCGTTGGGCAACTAGCACTAGAGACCCAGTACTTC; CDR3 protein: CSVGQLALETQYF
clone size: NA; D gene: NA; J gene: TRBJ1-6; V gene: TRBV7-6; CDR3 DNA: TGTGCCAGCAGCCCTAGACAGGTTGGGGCGATCTCACCCCTCCACTTT; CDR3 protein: CASSPRQVGAISPLHF
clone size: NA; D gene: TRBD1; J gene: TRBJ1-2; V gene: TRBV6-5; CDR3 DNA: TGTGCCAGCACCTTGGGGACAGGGCCCTCGACCGGCTACACCTTC; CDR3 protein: CASTLGTGPSTGYTF
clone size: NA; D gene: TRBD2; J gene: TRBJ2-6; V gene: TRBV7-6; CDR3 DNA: TGTGCCAGCAGCCAAAGGACTAGCGGGGGCTCTGGGGCCAACGTCCTGACTTTC; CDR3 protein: CASSQRTSGGSGANVLTF
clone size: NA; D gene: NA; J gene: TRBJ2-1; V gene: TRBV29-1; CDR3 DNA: TGCAGCGTTGTTCGGGGGACGGCCTACAATGAGCAGTTCTTC; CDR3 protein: CSVVRGTAYNEQFF
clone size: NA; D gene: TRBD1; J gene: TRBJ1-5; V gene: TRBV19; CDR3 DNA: TGTGCCAGTAGTTCGACAGGGAATCAGCCCCAGCATTTT; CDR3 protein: CASSSTGNQPQHF
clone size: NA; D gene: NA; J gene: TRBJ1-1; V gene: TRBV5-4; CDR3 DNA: TGTGCCAGCAGCTTGGAACGGACTGAAGCTTTCTTT; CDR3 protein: CASSLERTEAFF
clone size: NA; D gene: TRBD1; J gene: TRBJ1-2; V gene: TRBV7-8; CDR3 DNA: TGTGCCAGCAGCTCCGGACAGGGGAACTATGGCTACACCTTC; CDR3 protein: CASSSGQGNYGYTF
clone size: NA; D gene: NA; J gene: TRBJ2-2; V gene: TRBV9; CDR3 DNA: TGTGCCAGCCGCGCAGGAGGGGCGGGGAACACCGGGGAGCTGTTTTTT; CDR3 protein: CASRAGGAGNTGELFF
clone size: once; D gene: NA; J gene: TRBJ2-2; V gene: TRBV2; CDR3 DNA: TGTGCCAGCAGTGAAATTGAGGGTGCGAACACCGGGGAGCTGTTTTTT; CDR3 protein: CASSEIEGANTGELFF
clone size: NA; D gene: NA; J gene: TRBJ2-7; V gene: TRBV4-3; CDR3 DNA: TGCGCCAGCAGCCTTCAGGGTGGAACTACATACGAGCAGTACTTC; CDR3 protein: CASSLQGGTTYEQYF
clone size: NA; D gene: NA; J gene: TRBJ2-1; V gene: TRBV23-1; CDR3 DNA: TGCGCCAGCAGTCTCATGGGGGGCAATGAGCAGTTCTTC; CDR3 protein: CASSLMGGNEQFF